The 10 T cell receptor beta chains in this list originate from one sample, sequenced in a study of cytomegalovirus exposure and HLA in healthy donors. PCR primers comprised 60 Vbeta and 13 Jbeta primers. The table came from immunoSEQ multiplex PCR; TCRdb's copy has only in-frame clones and leaves some out. The data show fewer than 130,000 clones, over 60% seen once. Sequencing was done on a sample of PBMCs. Receptors originate from a woman aged 55-70 years in good health and CMV-seropositive.

The genes are TRBV6-5 and TRBJ2-7; 9 bases align to TRBD2. The length of the CDR3 is 15 residues. With 6 bases clipped from V and 0 bases from J, the junction kept 6 bases outside the gene matches. The germline V gene encodes CDR1 MNHEY and CDR2 SVGAGI. The CDR3: CASSTRLAVSYEQYF. The CDR3 nucleotides are TGTGCCAGCAGCACCCGACTAGCGGTCTCCTACGAGCAGTACTTC.

This clone was detected a few times. The V gene is TRBV6-5, the J gene TRBJ2-7; no firm D call. With 2 bases removed from V and 1 base from J, the gap between germline ends came to 15 bases. CDR3 length: 16 residues. The germline V gene has CDR1 MNHEY and CDR2 SVGAGI. The CDR3 loop reads CASSYDPRVPSYEQYF. DNA for the CDR3: TGTGCCAGCAGTTACGATCCGCGAGTACCTTCCTACGAGCAGTACTTC.

This clone showed up just a few times. J is TRBJ1-2 and V is TRBV18; D remains ambiguous. The germline V gene has CDR1 KGHSH and CDR2 LQKENI. This CDR3 spans 14 amino acids. V was shortened by 2 bases and J by 6 bases, with 13 bases between the two germline ends. CDR3 protein: CASSPNKELNGYTF. The CDR3 DNA reads as TGTGCCAGCTCACCAAACAAGGAGCTGAATGGCTACACCTTC. Looking up the rest from reference TRBV18 and TRBJ1-2 gives the full variable domain: NAGVMQNPRHLVRRRGQEARLRCSPMKGHSHVYWYRQLPEEGLKFMVYLQKENIIDESGMPKERFSAEFPKEGPSILRIQQVVRGDSAAYFCASSPNKELNGYTFGSGTRLTVV.

The J gene is TRBJ2-7, the V gene TRBV7-6; 10 bases are shared with TRBD1. This CDR3 is 15 amino acids long. With 1 base clipped from V and 3 bases from J, the junction kept 3 bases outside the gene matches. Germline V gene lookup returns CDR1 SGHVS and CDR2 FNYEAQ. The CDR3 bases are TGTGCCAGCAGCTTAGAGACAGGGGGCGGCTACGAGCAGTACTTC. This translates into CASSLETGGGYEQYF. Based on the CDR3 plus reference TRBV7-6 and TRBJ2-7, the full variable domain is GAGVSQSPRYKVTKRGQDVALRCDPISGHVSLYWYRQALGQGPEFLTYFNYEAQQDKSGLPNDRFSAERPEGSISTLTIQRTEQRDSAMYRCASSLETGGGYEQYFGPGTRLTVT.

This chain uses TRBV7-6 with TRBJ2-1, with 14 bases matching TRBD2. Germline V gene lookup returns CDR1 SGHVS and CDR2 FNYEAQ. This CDR3 region has 18 residues. V trimming: 0 bases; J trimming: 5 bases; junction bases outside the gene matches: 6. The CDR3 loop reads CASSLARLAGGPHNEQFF. The CDR3 DNA follows: TGTGCCAGCAGCTTAGCGAGACTAGCGGGAGGGCCCCACAATGAGCAGTTCTTC.

Written as DNA, the CDR3 is TGTGCCAGCAGTGACTCTAGGCTAGCGGGAGGAGCGGGCACAGATACGCAGTATTTT. This gives the protein CASSDSRLAGGAGTDTQYF. The rearrangement joins TRBV6-4 to TRBJ2-3; 11 bases map to TRBD2. Germline V gives CDR1 MRHNA, CDR2 SNTAGT. The CDR3 sequence is 19 residues long. Trimming took 0 bases from V and 1 from J; bases not matched to a gene: 9.

This clone was picked up a small number of times. The chain combines TRBV21-1 with TRBJ2-1; the D call in the table, TRBD2, was not verified against the DNA. TRBV21-1 is noted as a pseudogene. This CDR3 has 20 residues. The CDR3 DNA reads TGTGCCAGCAGCACGAAACCGGGACTAGCGGGACATAGGAATAATAATGAGCAGTTCTTC. Its translation: CASSTKPGLAGHRNNNEQFF.

The chain has TRBV6-5 and TRBJ2-3, with D possibly matching TRBD1 (6 bases). CDR1 and CDR2 from the germline V gene are MNHEY and SVGAGI. The CDR3 is 13 residues long. V dropped 6 bases and J dropped 3 bases, with 10 bases sitting between them. This CDR3 is CASRDSGTDTQYF. The CDR3 DNA reads as TGTGCCAGCAGGGACAGCGGTACAGATACGCAGTATTTT.

The V and J genes are TRBV6-5 and TRBJ2-1; 11 bases are shared with TRBD2. J lost 5 bases, V lost 0 bases, and 0 bases had no gene match. Germline V gives CDR1 MNHEY, CDR2 SVGAGI. The CDR3 length is 15 residues. Here the CDR3 reads CASSYSTSGDNEQFF. The DNA of the CDR3 is TGTGCCAGCAGTTACTCGACTAGCGGGGACAATGAGCAGTTCTTC.

This chain joins TRBV7-9 and TRBJ1-1; D gene uncertain. V was pared by 0 bases and J by 1 base, with 3 bases between. The CDR3 runs to 13 residues. Germline lookup yields CDR1 SEHNR and CDR2 FQNEAQ (reference sequence). As DNA, the CDR3 is TGTGCCAGCAGCTTAGCCGGGAACACTGAAGCTTTCTTT. Translating gives CASSLAGNTEAFF.